One and the same sample provided the 27 T cell receptor beta chains below, sequenced in a study of cytomegalovirus exposure and HLA in healthy donors. The PCR contained 60 Vbeta and 13 Jbeta primers. Assay: immunoSEQ multiplex PCR; the TCRdb copy retains only in-frame clones and omits some. The sample includes about 150,000 clones, approximately 77% of them seen just once. Input material: PBMCs. The receptor source for this set is a woman aged 40 to 49 in good health and CMV-seronegative.

The rearrangement joins TRBV5-6 to TRBJ1-2; D might be TRBD1 (6 bases). The CDR3 length is 17 residues. The germline CDR1 and CDR2 sequences are SGHDT and YYEEEE. Trimming stripped 3 bases from V and 4 bases from J, with 22 bases between. CDR3 DNA: TGTGCCAGCAGCTCGCTAGCTAGATACAGGGAAGGCTATGGCTACACCTTC. It yields the protein CASSSLARYREGYGYTF.

The V gene is TRBV6-1, the J gene TRBJ1-2; D uncertain. V lost 1 base to trimming and J lost 1 base, with 10 bases between them. Germline V gene sequence: CDR1 MNHNS, CDR2 SASEGT. CDR3 length: 15 amino acids. The DNA for the CDR3 is TGTGCCAGCAGTGAAGTAACTATACTTAACTATGGCTACACCTTC. Its protein is CASSEVTILNYGYTF.

This chain joins TRBV6-5 and TRBJ1-2, with D possibly matching TRBD1 (5 bases). Germline CDR1 reads MNHEY; CDR2 reads SVGAGI. The CDR3 is 15 residues long. Trimming cost V 0 bases and J 6 bases, with 14 bases left between them. This chain's CDR3 is CASSYSGQARDGYTF. DNA for the CDR3: TGTGCCAGCAGTTACTCGGGGCAGGCAAGGGATGGCTACACCTTC.

The V and J genes are TRBV30 and TRBJ2-2; D possibly corresponds to TRBD1 (6 bases). Germline CDR1 reads GTSNPN; CDR2 reads SVGIG (reference sequence). The CDR3 spans 14 residues. The V end lost 4 bases, the J end lost 2 bases, and 11 bases lay between the germline ends. The CDR3 DNA sequence: TGTGCCTGGAATCCCGGGACAAACACCGGGGAGCTGTTTTTT. Its translation: CAWNPGTNTGELFF.

This clone appeared once. The chain combines TRBV7-2 with TRBJ1-2, with TRBD1 as a possible D gene (5 bases). CDR1 and CDR2 (germline): SGHTA, FQGNSA. The V gene lost 3 bases and the J gene lost 7 bases, with 9 bases spanning the gap. The CDR3 sequence is 12 residues long. The CDR3 DNA is TGTGCCAGCAGCTTCGGAAGGGGTGGCTACACCTTC. This encodes CASSFGRGGYTF.

As to this clone: Distinct nucleotide sequences in the sample also encode this CDR3. The chain links TRBV7-2 to TRBJ1-4, with 8 positions matching TRBD1. The CDR3 loop spans 14 amino acids. Trimming removed 5 bases from V and 8 bases from J; junction bases left unmatched: 7. Germline CDR1 SGHTA, CDR2 FQGNSA. CDR3 residues: CASSRDRGGEKLFF. DNA for the CDR3: TGTGCCAGCAGCCGTGACAGGGGAGGCGAAAAACTGTTTTTT.

The gene calls are TRBV19 and TRBJ1-2, with TRBD1 matching over 7 bases. V shed 4 bases, J shed 4 bases, and the junction held 12 bases outside the gene matches. The CDR3 covers 16 residues. The germline CDR1 and CDR2 sequences are LNHDA and SQIVND (reference sequence). CDR3 bases: TGTGCCAGTAGTACCCTCCTAACGGGACAGTTCTATGGCTACACCTTC. This translates into CASSTLLTGQFYGYTF.

This chain links TRBV10-1 with TRBJ1-1, with D perhaps matching TRBD1 (5 bases). The CDR3 loop spans 15 amino acids. Trimming removed 3 bases from V and 6 bases from J, with 17 bases in between. In germline, CDR1 is WNHNN, CDR2 SYGVQD (reference sequence). CDR3 DNA sequence: TGCGCCAGCAGTGATGCGGGACGAGGAAAAGCTGAAGCTTTCTTT. This codes for CASSDAGRGKAEAFF.

The chain couples TRBV10-2 to TRBJ2-7; 10 nucleotides match TRBD2. V shed 6 bases, J shed 5 bases, and the junction held 7 bases outside the gene matches. This CDR3 has 14 residues. Germline loops: CDR1 WSHSY, CDR2 SAAADI. The CDR3 loop is CASRESGGAHEQYF. The DNA of the CDR3 is TGCGCCAGCAGAGAAAGCGGGGGGGCCCACGAGCAGTACTTC.

The chain has TRBV6-5 and TRBJ1-2; TRBD1 might be the D (6 bases). V was pared by 1 base and J by 0 bases, with 12 bases between. In germline, CDR1 is MNHEY, CDR2 SVGAGI. The CDR3 runs to 16 residues. DNA of the CDR3: TGTGCCAGCAGTTACTTGTCAGGGGTTACTAACTATGGCTACACCTTC. It specifies CASSYLSGVTNYGYTF.

This chain links TRBV7-2 with TRBJ2-1, with 11 bases lining up with TRBD2. There are 19 residues in the CDR3. The V and J ends lost 2 bases and 0 bases, in that order; junction bases with no gene match: 9. Germline lookup yields CDR1 SGHTA and CDR2 FQGNSA. The DNA for the CDR3 is TGTGCCAGCAGCTTAAATCCCTCTACTAGCGGGGGCTCCTACAATGAGCAGTTCTTC. Translation: CASSLNPSTSGGSYNEQFF.

The rearrangement joins TRBV6-1 to TRBJ2-3; no clear D gene. CDR3 size: 12 residues. V lost 0 bases and J 7 bases, leaving 5 bases between the germline ends. Germline lookup yields CDR1 MNHNS and CDR2 SASEGT. CDR3 bases: TGTGCCAGCAGTGAAGCCTCCTATACGCAGTATTTT. Translating it yields CASSEASYTQYF.

Written as DNA, the CDR3 is TGTGCCAGCAGTTTAGAGTCGGGTCAGCCCCAGCATTTT. It yields the protein CASSLESGQPQHF. The chain employs TRBV27 and TRBJ1-5; D gene uncertain. Germline V CDR1 and CDR2: MNHEY, SMNVEV (reference sequence). The V and J ends lost 2 bases and 6 bases respectively, with 8 bases between them. The CDR3 has 13 amino acids.

This chain connects TRBV5-6 to TRBJ2-7, with 7 bases aligning to TRBD2. The germline CDR1 and CDR2 sequences are SGHDT and YYEEEE. The ends lost 0 bases at V and 2 bases at J; junction bases unmatched: 2. CDR3 size: 14 residues. Here the CDR3 reads CASSLEGGPYEQYF. CDR3 DNA: TGTGCCAGCAGCTTGGAGGGAGGGCCCTACGAGCAGTACTTC.

J is TRBJ1-1 and V is TRBV19; D perhaps matches TRBD1 (5 bases). The V end lost 3 bases, the J end lost 1 base, and 15 bases lay between the germline ends. The germline V gene has CDR1 LNHDA and CDR2 SQIVND (reference sequence). This CDR3 has 16 amino acids. DNA for the CDR3: TGTGCCAGTAGTATGAGCCACAGGAGATCGAACACTGAAGCTTTCTTT. Translated: CASSMSHRRSNTEAFF.

The chain employs TRBV6-5 and TRBJ1-5, with D perhaps TRBD1 (6 bases). There are 15 residues in the CDR3. V lost 4 bases, J lost 0 bases, and 10 bases lay in between. Germline V CDR1 and CDR2: MNHEY, SVGAGI. DNA for the CDR3: TGTGCCAGCAGTTCCCAGGGGATTAGCAATCAGCCCCAGCATTTT. Its translation: CASSSQGISNQPQHF.

The rearrangement joins TRBV5-6 to TRBJ1-6; 11 bases align to TRBD1. Germline CDR1 and CDR2: SGHDT and YYEEEE. Germline trimming cut 0 bases from V and 9 bases from J; bases unmatched to any gene: 2. The length of the CDR3 is 15 residues. CDR3 residues: CASSLGTGGFSPLHF. DNA of the CDR3: TGTGCCAGCAGCTTGGGGACAGGGGGCTTTTCACCCCTCCACTTT.

The chain is built from TRBV28 and TRBJ2-7, with no clear D. Trimming removed 5 bases at V and 1 base at J, with 9 bases between. CDR3 length: 13 amino acids. Per germline, CDR1 MDHEN and CDR2 SYDVKM. This CDR3 is CASSQEESYEQYF. Written as DNA, the CDR3 is TGTGCCAGCAGTCAAGAGGAATCCTACGAGCAGTACTTC.

This clone appeared a few times. The genes are TRBV2 and TRBJ2-3; the match to TRBD1 covers 7 bases. CDR3 length equals 14 residues. Germline V gives CDR1 SNHLY, CDR2 FYNNEI. With 8 bases clipped from V and 0 bases from J, the junction kept 5 bases outside the gene matches. Written as DNA, the CDR3 is TGTGCCAGCGGGGGACAGACTAGCACAGATACGCAGTATTTT. The encoded protein is CASGGQTSTDTQYF.

The chain couples TRBV7-2 to TRBJ2-3, with D possibly TRBD2 on 6 matching bases. Germline V CDR1 and CDR2: SGHTA, FQGNSA. Trimming took off 0 bases at V and 4 bases at J, with 14 bases between the two ends. This CDR3 is 16 amino acids long. CDR3 bases: TGTGCCAGCAGCTTAGCGCGCGGGGCCAGGGCAGATACGCAGTATTTT. Its translation is CASSLARGARADTQYF.

The rearrangement joins TRBV7-7 to TRBJ2-2; the match to TRBD2 covers 7 bases. CDR1 is SSHAT, CDR2 FNYEAQ, per germline (reference sequence). V shed 5 bases and J 7 bases; nucleotides not matched to a gene: 10. The CDR3 length is 15 residues. For the CDR3, the DNA is TGTGCCAGCAGCGGGACGGCCTGGGGGGGCGGGGAGCTGTTTTTT. Residues: CASSGTAWGGGELFF. The whole variable domain, filled in from reference TRBV7-7 and TRBJ2-2, reads GAGVSQSPRYKVTKRGQDVTLRCDPISSHATLYWYQQALGQGPEFLTYFNYEAQPDKSGLPSDRFSAERPEGSISTLTIQRTEQRDSAMYRCASSGTAWGGGELFFGEGSRLTVL.

This rearrangement joins TRBV30 to TRBJ1-5, with D perhaps matching TRBD1 (6 bases). Trimming shortened V by 1 base and J by 4 bases, and 11 bases separated the two germline ends. The CDR3 is 14 residues long. The germline V gene encodes CDR1 GTSNPN and CDR2 SVGIG (reference sequence). CDR3 protein: CAWSAGVGNQPQHF. As DNA, the CDR3 is TGTGCCTGGAGTGCAGGGGTGGGAAATCAGCCCCAGCATTTT.

Regarding this clone: Compared with germline, one end of the junction differs, possibly owing to a read error. The chain recombines TRBV6-5 with TRBJ1-2, with TRBD1 identical over 9 bases. Germline CDR1 MNHEY, CDR2 SVGAGI. CDR3 length: 14 residues. CDR3 DNA: TGTGTCAGCAGACACAGGGGGCTCGGCTATGGCTACACCTTC. It translates to CVSRHRGLGYGYTF.

V is TRBV9 and J is TRBJ2-3; 8 nucleotides line up with TRBD2. CDR1 and CDR2 from the germline V gene are SGDLS and YYNGEE. The CDR3 extends over 17 amino acids. V shed 0 bases and J 1 base; nucleotides not matched to a gene: 7. Here the CDR3 DNA reads TGTGCCAGCAGCGTAGAAATTAGCGGGGCCCGCACAGATACGCAGTATTTT. Translation gives CASSVEISGARTDTQYF.

This chain joins TRBV19 and TRBJ1-5; 10 nucleotides line up with TRBD1. Looked up from germline, CDR1 is LNHDA and CDR2 is SQIVND (reference sequence). The CDR3 is made up of 16 amino acids. The V segment lost 3 bases and the J segment 2 bases; nucleotides outside the gene matches: 4. The CDR3: CASSITGTGGNQPQHF. The CDR3 DNA reads as TGTGCCAGTAGTATCACGGGGACAGGGGGCAATCAGCCCCAGCATTTT.

This clone was seen more than once but under ten times. V usage is TRBV14 and J usage is TRBJ2-4, with TRBD1 matching over 8 bases. V was pared by 4 bases and J by 1 base, with 12 bases of the junction left unmatched. The CDR3 is 18 amino acids. Germline loops: CDR1 SGHDN, CDR2 FVKESK. The CDR3 coding sequence is TGTGCCAGCAGCCTTGGGACAGGAGAGGGGTTGGCCAAAAACATTCAGTACTTC. Encoded protein: CASSLGTGEGLAKNIQYF.

The chain carries TRBV4-1 and TRBJ2-1; 9 bases are shared with TRBD1. The CDR3 loop spans 15 amino acids. The germline V gene encodes CDR1 MGHRA and CDR2 YSYEKL. The V and J ends lost 4 bases and 5 bases, in that order; junction bases with no gene match: 6. CDR3 nucleotides: TGCGCCAGCAGCCGGGACAGGGTCGGGGACAATGAGCAGTTCTTC. It is translated as CASSRDRVGDNEQFF.